The 11 T cell receptor beta chains in this list originate from one sample, sequenced in a study of CD8+CD57+ T cells in acquired aplastic anemia. CDR3 and TCR beta VDJ profiling relied on genomic DNA as the template. MiXCR was run by TCRdb on the reads, yielding one entry per CDR3 protein. The table includes more than 150,000 distinct CDR3 sequences, 46% detected once. Sequences were obtained from sorted CD4+, CD8+, or CD8+CD57+ T cells (not recorded which) from PBMCs. These receptors were collected from a human donor in good health.

The sample holds many counts of this clonotype. The V call is TRBV5-6, the J call TRBJ2-2, with 7 positions matching TRBD2. The CDR3 length is 16 residues. J gave up 3 bases and V 3 bases, and 8 bases lay outside the gene matches. Germline V gene lookup returns CDR1 SGHDT and CDR2 YYEEEE. CDR3 sequence reads: CASSWSGVPDTGELFF. In DNA, the CDR3 is TGTGCCAGCAGCTGGAGCGGGGTCCCCGACACCGGGGAGCTGTTTTTT.

The V and J genes are TRBV19 and TRBJ2-7; weak D call: TRBD2 (5 bases). Germline V lookup: CDR1 LNHDA, CDR2 SQIVND (reference sequence). Trimming took 5 bases from V and 2 from J, leaving 13 bases between them. The CDR3 covers 14 residues. Written as DNA, the CDR3 is TGTGCCAGTAGTCAAGACTATTACCCCTACGAGCAGTACTTC. Its protein product is CASSQDYYPYEQYF.

In this sample, this clonotype turned up many times. The J gene is TRBJ2-1, the V gene TRBV20-1, with D unresolved. CDR3 length equals 13 residues. V was shortened by 1 base and J by 7 bases, with 11 bases between the two germline ends. Germline values: CDR1 DFQATT, CDR2 SNEGSKA (reference sequence). CDR3 protein: CSARVPPANEQFF. DNA for the CDR3: TGCAGTGCTAGAGTTCCGCCCGCAAATGAGCAGTTCTTC.

This clonotype turned up a few times. This chain uses TRBV25-1 with TRBJ2-3, with D possibly TRBD1 on 6 matching bases. This CDR3 comprises 14 residues. V gave up 6 bases and J gave up 3 bases, with 13 bases separating them. Germline CDR1 reads MGHDK; CDR2 reads SYGVNS. The CDR3 here is CASSGIQGTDTQYF. CDR3 DNA: TGTGCCAGCAGCGGAATACAGGGTACAGATACGCAGTATTTT.

Ten or more counts support this clonotype. The V call is TRBV20-1, the J call TRBJ2-5; 12 bases are shared with TRBD1. This CDR3 contains 14 residues. V dropped 6 bases and J dropped 4; count of bases not matched to a gene: 6. Germline-derived CDR1 and CDR2 are DFQATT and SNEGSKA (reference sequence). For the CDR3, the DNA is TGCAGTGCGCGGGACAGGGGGCAGGGAGAGACCCAGTACTTC. Amino acids: CSARDRGQGETQYF.

The rearrangement joins TRBV11-2 to TRBJ2-7; 10 bases agree with TRBD1. Germline V CDR1 and CDR2: SGHAT, FQNNGV. Losses at the gene ends were 5 bases for V and 6 bases for J; bases not matched to a gene: 13. The CDR3 is 16 amino acids. CDR3 residues: CASSPRVWGQGSEQYF. CDR3 DNA: TGTGCCAGCAGCCCGCGGGTATGGGGACAGGGGAGCGAGCAGTACTTC.

The chain uses TRBV20-1 and TRBJ1-4; tentative D call: TRBD1 (5 bases). This CDR3 contains 13 residues. The germline V gene encodes CDR1 DFQATT and CDR2 SNEGSKA (reference sequence). With 5 bases removed from V and 4 bases from J, the gap between germline ends came to 11 bases. The CDR3 sequence is CSASGGNNEKLFF. CDR3 nucleotide sequence: TGCAGTGCTTCGGGGGGGAATAATGAAAAACTGTTTTTT.

This clonotype was recorded a few times. The chain is built from TRBV20-1 and TRBJ2-3; D unresolved. Germline CDR1 is DFQATT and CDR2 is SNEGSKA (reference sequence). Trimming removed 5 bases from V and 6 bases from J, with 18 bases in between. The CDR3 is 14 amino acids. The CDR3 region is CSALGRPSLDTQYF. In DNA form, the CDR3 reads TGCAGTGCTCTCGGACGGCCGTCGTTGGATACGCAGTATTTT.

A word on this clonotype: This sequence may be a read error, since a much larger clone differs from it by one base. The V call is TRBV28, the J call TRBJ2-3; TRBD2 matches at 12 bases. Germline assignment: CDR1 MDHEN and CDR2 SYDVKM. Trimming removed 6 bases from V and 9 bases from J; junction bases left unmatched: 10. This CDR3 has 15 amino acids. The CDR3 DNA reads as TGTGCCAGCAGCGTACTAGCGGGAGGAGACGAGACGCAGTATTTT. Translated: CASSVLAGGDETQYF.

This clonotype has a count of ten or more. V is TRBV7-8 and J is TRBJ2-5; D call uncertain. Germline CDR1 SGHVS, CDR2 FQNEAQ. V lost 4 bases and J lost 2, with 8 bases in between. The CDR3 spans 13 residues. Here the CDR3 DNA reads TGTGCCAGCAGCTCCCGGGTGCAAGAGACCCAGTACTTC. This sequence encodes CASSSRVQETQYF.

This clonotype was seen many times. This rearrangement joins TRBV5-1 to TRBJ2-6, with TRBD2 identical over 8 bases. This CDR3 contains 17 residues. Per germline, CDR1 SGHRS and CDR2 YFSETQ. Trimming removed 0 bases from V and 3 bases from J; junction bases left unmatched: 5. The CDR3 is CASSLAGGAVGANVLTF. The CDR3 DNA is TGCGCCAGCAGCTTGGCCGGGGGGGCGGTTGGGGCCAACGTCCTGACTTTC.